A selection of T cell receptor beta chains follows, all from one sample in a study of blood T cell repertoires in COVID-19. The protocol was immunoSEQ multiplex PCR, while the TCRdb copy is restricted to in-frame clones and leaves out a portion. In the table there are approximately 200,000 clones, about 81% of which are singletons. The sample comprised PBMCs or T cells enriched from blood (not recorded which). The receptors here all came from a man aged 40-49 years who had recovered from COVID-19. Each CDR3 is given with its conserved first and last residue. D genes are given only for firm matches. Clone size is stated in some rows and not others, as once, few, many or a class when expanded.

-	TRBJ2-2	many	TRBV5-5	TGTGCCAGCAGCCTCCCAGCCGGGGAGCTGTTTTTT	CASSLPAGELFF
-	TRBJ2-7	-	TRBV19	TGTGCCAGTAGTATTACGGGGGGCTTTCTCTACGAGCAGTACTTC	CASSITGGFLYEQYF
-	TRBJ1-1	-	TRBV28	TGTGCCAGCAGAAGGACAGAGAACACTGAAGCTTTCTTT	CASRRTENTEAFF
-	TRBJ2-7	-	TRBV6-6	TGTGCCAGCAGTACACACCAGGGTGGATACGAGCAGTACTTC	CASSTHQGGYEQYF
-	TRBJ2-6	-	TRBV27	TGTGCCAGTACTACCAGCTCTGGGGCCAACGTCCTGACTTTC	CASTTSSGANVLTF
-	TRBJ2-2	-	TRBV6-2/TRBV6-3	TGTGCCAGCAGTTTCCGCCGGGATCGGGCCATTTCGAACACCGGGGAGCTGTTTTTT	CASSFRRDRAISNTGELFF
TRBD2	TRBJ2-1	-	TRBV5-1	TGCGCCAGCAGCTTGGGGCCTAGCGGGAGGGCCCATGAGCAGTTCTTC	CASSLGPSGRAHEQFF
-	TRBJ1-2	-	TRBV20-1	TGCAGTGCTACTGGACAGACGAGCTACACCTTC	CSATGQTSYTF
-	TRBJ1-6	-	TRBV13	TGTGCCACCCAGCCATGGGAGGGTCTGTTTTCACCCCTCCACTTT	CATQPWEGLFSPLHF
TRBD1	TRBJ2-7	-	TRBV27	TGTGCCAGCAGTTTTGGGACAGGGGGATACGAGCAGTACTTC	CASSFGTGGYEQYF
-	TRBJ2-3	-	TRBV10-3	TGTGCCATTGGGGCGAGGACCACAGATACGCAGTATTTT	CAIGARTTDTQYF
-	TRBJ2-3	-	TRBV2	TGTGCCAGCATTTTAAGGGTCCAGGGTGGGACAGATACGCAGTATTTT	CASILRVQGGTDTQYF
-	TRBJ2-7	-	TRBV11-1	TGTGCCAGCAGCTTAGATGTCGGTAGGGGATACGAGCAGTACTTC	CASSLDVGRGYEQYF
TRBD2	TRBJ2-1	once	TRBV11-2	TGTGCCAGCAGCTTAGCTAGCGGGGGAAACTACAATGAGCAGTTCTTC	CASSLASGGNYNEQFF
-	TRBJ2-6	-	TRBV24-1	TGTGCCACCAGTGATTTGGATCTAAGGGGATCTGGGGCCAACGTCCTGACTTTC	CATSDLDLRGSGANVLTF
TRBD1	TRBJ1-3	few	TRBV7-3	TGTGCCAGCAGCCAGGACAGGAACTCTGGAAACACCATATATTTT	CASSQDRNSGNTIYF
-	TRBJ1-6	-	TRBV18	TGTGCCAGCTCACCAGGCAGGGGTGATTCACCCCTCCACTTT	CASSPGRGDSPLHF
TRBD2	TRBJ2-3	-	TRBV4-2	TGTGCCAGCAGCCAAGATGGCGGGAGCAGTGATACGCAGTATTTT	CASSQDGGSSDTQYF
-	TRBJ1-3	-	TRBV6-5	TGTGCCAGCAGCCGAGGGATCGACTCTGGAAACACCATATATTTT	CASSRGIDSGNTIYF
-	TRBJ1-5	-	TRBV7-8	TGTGCCAGCAGCTTAGTAGGGAGTGGGCAGAGCAATCAGCCCCAGCATTTT	CASSLVGSGQSNQPQHF
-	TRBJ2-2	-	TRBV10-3	TGTGCCCCAGGGGCTAGCGGGGAGCTGTTTTTT	CAPGASGELFF
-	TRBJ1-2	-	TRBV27	TGTGCCAGCAGTTCCTGGGACACGCAAGGCTACACCTTC	CASSSWDTQGYTF
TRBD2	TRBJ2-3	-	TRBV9	TGTGCCAGCACCGCCGGGACTAGCTTTGCAGATACGCAGTATTTT	CASTAGTSFADTQYF
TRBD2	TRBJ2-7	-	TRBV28	TGTGCCAGCAGTCTCTTAGCGGGGGAGGGATACGAGCAGTACTTC	CASSLLAGEGYEQYF
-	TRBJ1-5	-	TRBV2	TGTGCCAGCACCATCAAGAGGGGGAATCAGCCCCAGCATTTT	CASTIKRGNQPQHF
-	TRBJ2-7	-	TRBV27	TGTGCCAGCAGTTCCCCCGACCAAACAGGCGCCCAGTACTTC	CASSSPDQTGAQYF